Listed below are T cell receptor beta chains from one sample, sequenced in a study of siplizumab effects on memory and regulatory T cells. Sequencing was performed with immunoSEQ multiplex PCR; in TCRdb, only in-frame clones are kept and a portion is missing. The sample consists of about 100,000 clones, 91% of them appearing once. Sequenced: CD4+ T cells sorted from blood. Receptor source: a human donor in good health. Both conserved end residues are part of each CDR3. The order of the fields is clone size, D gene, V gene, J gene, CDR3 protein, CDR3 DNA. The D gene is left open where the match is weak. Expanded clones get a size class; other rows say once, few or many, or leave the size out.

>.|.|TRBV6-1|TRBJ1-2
CASSIQQVRYTF
TGTGCCAGCAGTATCCAACAGGTCCGCTACACCTTC
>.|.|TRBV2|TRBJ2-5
CASTAQQETQYF
TGTGCCAGCACTGCACAGCAAGAGACCCAGTACTTC
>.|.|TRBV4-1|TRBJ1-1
CASSQVTRVLRNTEAFF
TGCGCCAGCAGCCAAGTCACCAGGGTCCTGCGGAACACTGAAGCTTTCTTT
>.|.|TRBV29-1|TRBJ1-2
CSADLGYGYTF
TGCAGCGCGGACCTCGGCTATGGCTACACCTTC
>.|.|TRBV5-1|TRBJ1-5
CASSLESGLGQPQHF
TGCGCCAGCAGCTTGGAGTCGGGGTTAGGTCAGCCCCAGCATTTT
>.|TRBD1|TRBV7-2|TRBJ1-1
CASIPPPGGGGTEAFF
TGTGCCAGCATCCCCCCCCCAGGGGGGGGTGGGACTGAAGCTTTCTTT
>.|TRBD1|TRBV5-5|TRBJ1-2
CASSATGGSYGYTF
TGTGCCAGCAGCGCTACAGGGGGTTCCTATGGCTACACCTTC
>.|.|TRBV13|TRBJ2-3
CASSPPGRITDTQYF
TGTGCCAGCAGCCCACCTGGGAGGATCACAGATACGCAGTATTTT
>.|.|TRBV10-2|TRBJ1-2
CASTSAGREEANYGYTF
TGCGCCAGCACTTCGGCGGGCAGGGAGGAAGCTAACTATGGCTACACCTTC
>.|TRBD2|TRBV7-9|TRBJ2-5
CASSLFSAGALETQYF
TGTGCCAGCAGCTTATTTTCAGCGGGGGCCCTAGAGACCCAGTACTTC
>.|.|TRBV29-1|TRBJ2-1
CSVEEGGASGGEQFF
TGCAGCGTTGAAGAGGGGGGAGCGTCAGGTGGTGAGCAGTTCTTC
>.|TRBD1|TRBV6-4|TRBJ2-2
CASSDHGQGGLTGELFF
TGTGCCAGCAGTGACCACGGACAGGGTGGTTTGACCGGGGAGCTGTTTTTT
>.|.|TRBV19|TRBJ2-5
CACRQSGRETQYF
TGTGCCTGTCGACAGTCCGGGCGGGAGACCCAGTACTTC
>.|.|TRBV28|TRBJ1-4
CASSFQGEKLFF
TGTGCCAGCAGTTTCCAGGGTGAAAAACTGTTTTTT
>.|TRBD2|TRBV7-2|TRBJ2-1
CASGTTYNEQFF
TGTGCCAGCGGGACTACCTACAATGAGCAGTTCTTC
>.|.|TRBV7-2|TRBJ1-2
CASSLLPGANGYTF
TGTGCCAGCAGCTTACTTCCGGGAGCAAATGGCTACACCTTC
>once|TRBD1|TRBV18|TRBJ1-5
CASSSTGNEQPQHF
TGTGCCAGCTCATCGACAGGGAATGAGCAGCCCCAGCATTTT
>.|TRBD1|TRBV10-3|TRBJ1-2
CAIRKQGANGYTF
TGTGCCATCAGAAAACAGGGGGCGAATGGCTACACCTTC
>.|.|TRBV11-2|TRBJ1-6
CASSLARVTAINSPLHF
TGTGCCAGCAGCTTAGCTAGGGTCACGGCCATCAATTCACCCCTCCACTTT
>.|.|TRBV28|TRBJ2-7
CASRFRDSSSYEQYF
TGTGCCAGCAGGTTCCGGGACTCCAGCTCCTACGAGCAGTACTTC
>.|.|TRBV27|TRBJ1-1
CASKRGEFGNTEAFF
TGTGCCAGCAAGAGGGGGGAGTTTGGGAACACTGAAGCTTTCTTT
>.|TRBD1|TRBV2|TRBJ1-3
CASSLGTVGNTIYF
TGTGCCAGCAGTCTCGGGACAGTTGGAAACACCATATATTTT
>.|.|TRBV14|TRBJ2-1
CASRATAVSNEQFF
TGTGCCAGCAGAGCCACGGCCGTGAGCAATGAGCAGTTCTTC
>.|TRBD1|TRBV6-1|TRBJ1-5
CASSLGGGATQPQHF
TGTGCCAGCAGCTTGGGAGGGGGCGCGACTCAGCCCCAGCATTTT
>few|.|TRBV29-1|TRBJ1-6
CSARDTRGSPLHF
TGCAGCGCCAGGGACACCCGGGGGTCACCCCTCCACTTT
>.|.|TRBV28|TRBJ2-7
CASSSKQSPASRLYEQYF
TGTGCCAGCAGTTCAAAGCAAAGCCCGGCCTCGAGGCTCTACGAGCAGTACTTC
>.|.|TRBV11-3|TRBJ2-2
CASSFSRGPLTGELFF
TGTGCCAGCAGCTTTTCGCGGGGGCCACTCACCGGGGAGCTGTTTTTT
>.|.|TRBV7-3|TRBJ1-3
CASSPGGGISGNTIYF
TGTGCCAGCAGCCCAGGCGGCGGGATCTCTGGAAACACCATATATTTT
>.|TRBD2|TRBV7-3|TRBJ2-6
CASSLGGSSGANVLTF
TGTGCCAGCAGCTTAGGCGGGAGCTCTGGGGCCAACGTCCTGACTTTC
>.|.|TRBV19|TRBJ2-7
CASSTLAGPYEQYF
TGTGCCAGTAGCACCCTGGCAGGGCCCTACGAGCAGTACTTC
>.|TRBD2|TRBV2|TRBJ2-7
CASSAGPGGPYEQYF
TGTGCCAGCAGTGCGGGGCCGGGGGGTCCCTACGAGCAGTACTTC
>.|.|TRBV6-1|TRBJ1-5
CASSGAQGEPQHF
TGTGCCAGCAGCGGAGCCCAAGGAGAGCCCCAGCATTTT
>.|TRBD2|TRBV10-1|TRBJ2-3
CASSDGLADTDTQYF
TGCGCCAGCAGTGACGGGCTAGCGGACACAGATACGCAGTATTTT
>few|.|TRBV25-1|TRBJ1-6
CASSGRGDPNNSPLHF
TGTGCCAGCAGCGGTCGGGGAGACCCAAATAATTCACCCCTCCACTTT
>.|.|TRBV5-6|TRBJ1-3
CASSLAGEFSGNTIYF
TGTGCCAGCAGCTTGGCTGGGGAATTCTCTGGAAACACCATATATTTT
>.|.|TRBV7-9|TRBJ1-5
CASSLQGPPQPQHF
TGTGCCAGCAGCTTACAGGGTCCCCCTCAGCCCCAGCATTTT
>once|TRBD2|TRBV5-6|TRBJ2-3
CASSFSGVTDTQYF
TGTGCCAGCAGCTTCAGCGGGGTCACAGATACGCAGTATTTT
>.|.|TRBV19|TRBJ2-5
CASSISTGRSQETQYF
TGTGCCAGTAGTATCTCGACAGGCCGATCCCAAGAGACCCAGTACTTC
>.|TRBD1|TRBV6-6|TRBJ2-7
CASRTAGQGGEQYF
TGTGCCAGCAGAACCGCGGGACAGGGCGGCGAGCAGTACTTC
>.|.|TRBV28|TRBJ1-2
CASSPHGLGSGYTF
TGTGCCAGCAGTCCCCACGGCCTAGGTTCTGGCTACACCTTC